This entry describes one T cell receptor (beta chain). The antigen it recognizes is unknown. It has no much larger one-base neighbor in the sample; base qualities were not kept. The data derive from a study of T cells in localized non-small cell lung cancer (dated by TCRdb to between 2020 and 2021). General notes on the study: The study analyzed T cell repertoires of roughly 220 early-stage NSCLC patients, comparing tumors and uninvolved tumor-adjacent lungs. The cohort was made up of 200 to 250 treatment-naive NSCLC patients whose localized lung tumors had been resected. A mean age of around 66 years was recorded for the NSCLC patients, of whom approximately 130 were male and around 100 were female.

The immunoSEQ Assay was used to sequence TCR beta CDR3 regions from DNA. The study's processing was this. To compute T cell density, TCR beta template counts were normalized to usable DNA, which was estimated by amplifying housekeeping genes. The preseqR package was used to estimate richness by extrapolating to 400,000 templates for PBMC samples and to 120,000 templates for tissue samples. Clonality was taken to be one minus Pielou's evenness. To identify tissue-enriched TCRs, differential abundance testing was run on productive amino-acid clonotypes with a minimum total count of 5 and an alpha of 0.1. The Jaccard Index and the Morisita Overlap Index were used to measure repertoire overlap between compartments. GLIPH grouped TCR beta CDR3s together with public tetramer-defined viral CDR3s, and a viral motif had to include at least three viral sequences and also show V-gene enrichment. Drawn from immuneACCESS, this table holds only the in-frame rearrangements with V and J called that TCRdb kept. Clones are partly lost; checked studies trace under half to an unresolved V gene and leave the rest unexplained. V, J and clone size are those of that table, while D and trimming were read from the DNA. Within this sample are approximately 83,000 clones, with about nine tenths of them counted one time only. Jointly, the top ten make up over 4% of the sample.

According to the germline V gene, CDR1 reads MNHEY and CDR2 reads SVGAGI. V and J are truncated by 1 base and 2 bases respectively, leaving an intervening sequence of 5 bases. Counted from cysteine to phenylalanine, this CDR3 has 13 amino acids. Just the 39-base CDR3 DNA is kept, in frame starting at base 1. The investigation overall reported the following: Uninvolved tumor-adjacent lung showed the highest T cell clonality, higher than tumor, which suggests more focused antigenic responses in the adjacent lung. Longer overall survival was associated with higher T cell density in blood, whereas shorter survival was associated with higher clonality in adjacent lung. A median of 57 of the top 100 tumor clones turned up in the paired uninvolved adjacent lung, and roughly 28 of those clones also ranked among the top 100 of that same adjacent lung. Because of the exploratory design, TCR variables were selected using unadjusted p-values without false-discovery rate correction. Multi-region tumor sequencing was not performed, so intratumor heterogeneity could not be excluded.

At diagnosis, peripheral blood, uninvolved tumor-adjacent lung and tumor were collected and were preserved as a mix of fresh-frozen and FFPE material. For TCR repertoire profiling, blood samples were analyzed in the form of peripheral blood mononuclear cells. Source: PBMCs, taken before any cancer treatment. The origin of this receptor is a woman between 40 and 69 years old with stage II squamous cell lung carcinoma. Recombination connected TRBV6-5 to TRBJ1-2, with the D gene too uncertain to name. The CDR3 protein is CASSYLRNYGYTF. The DNA sequence follows: TGTGCCAGCAGTTACTTACGGAACTATGGCTACACCTTC.